These 18 T cell receptor beta chains share one sample of origin, sequenced in a study of shared clonotypes between healthy human individuals. Clones were read by immunoSEQ multiplex PCR, and TCRdb kept only the in-frame ones, dropping some. The table has just over 2,000,000 clones, around 95% seen once. Sequenced material: naive CD4+ T cells sorted from blood. Subset in this sample: CD45RA+ positively selected. These receptors all come from a man aged 18 to 35 in good health.

The genes are TRBV7-8 and TRBJ1-4; TRBD1 agrees at 8 bases. The CDR3 contains 13 residues. J gave up 7 bases and V 5 bases, and 3 bases lay outside the gene matches. CDR1 SGHVS and CDR2 FQNEAQ come from the germline V gene. CDR3 DNA: TGTGCCAGCAGCCTGGACAGGGCTGAAAAACTGTTTTTT. Protein sequence: CASSLDRAEKLFF.

This clone turned up a few times. The chain combines TRBV5-5 with TRBJ2-2; 11 positions match TRBD2. The CDR3 contains 17 residues. The trim removed 4 bases at V and 0 bases at J, leaving 5 bases unmatched. The V gene's germline CDR1 is SGHKS and CDR2 YYEKEE (reference sequence). CDR3 nucleotides: TGTGCCAGCAGCCCACGACTAGCGGGGACGAACACCGGGGAGCTGTTTTTT. Encoded protein: CASSPRLAGTNTGELFF. Based on the CDR3 plus reference TRBV5-5 and TRBJ2-2, the full variable domain is DAGVTQSPTHLIKTRGQQVTLRCSPISGHKSVSWYQQVLGQGPQFIFQYYEKEERGRGNFPDRFSARQFPNYSSELNVNALLLGDSALYLCASSPRLAGTNTGELFFGEGSRLTVL.

The rearrangement joins TRBV19 to TRBJ2-5, with D perhaps matching TRBD1 or TRBD2 (6 bases each). Trimming cost V 4 bases and J 5 bases, with 11 bases left between them. Germline V gene data show CDR1 as LNHDA and CDR2 as SQIVND (reference sequence). This CDR3 has 13 residues. The CDR3, as DNA: TGTGCCAGTAGTACGATAGGGGGGGAGACCCAGTACTTC. It encodes CASSTIGGETQYF.

The V call is TRBV27, the J call TRBJ2-3, with 7 bases identical to TRBD1. The CDR3 sequence is 15 residues long. CDR1 is MNHEY, CDR2 SMNVEV, per germline (reference sequence). Unmatched junction bases numbered 7, after V lost 7 bases and J lost 0 bases. CDR3 coding DNA: TGTGCCAGCACCCCGAGGGGGCTGAGCACAGATACGCAGTATTTT. Protein product: CASTPRGLSTDTQYF.

As concerns this clone: In the same sample, other DNA sequences code for this CDR3. This chain connects TRBV30 to TRBJ2-3; D not resolved. Trimming took off 1 base at V and 8 bases at J, with 7 bases between the two ends. This CDR3 has 11 residues. CDR1 GTSNPN and CDR2 SVGIG come from the germline V gene (reference sequence). Here the CDR3 DNA reads TGTGCCTGGAGTGGGGCAGGTACGCAGTATTTT. It translates to CAWSGAGTQYF. Full variable domain (missing parts from reference TRBV30 and TRBJ2-3): SQTIHQWPATLVQPVGSPLSLECTVEGTSNPNLYWYRQAAGRGLQLLFYSVGIGQISSEVPQNLSASRPQDRQFILSSKKLLLSDSGFYLCAWSGAGTQYFGPGTRLTVL.

V gene TRBV6-5 combines with J gene TRBJ1-2, with D hard to call. V was trimmed by 2 bases and J by 8 bases, leaving 6 bases between them. Looked up from germline, CDR1 is MNHEY and CDR2 is SVGAGI. The CDR3 runs 11 residues. This CDR3 reads CASSYNGGYTF. CDR3 in DNA: TGTGCCAGCAGTTACAACGGCGGCTACACCTTC.

The rearrangement joins TRBV25-1 to TRBJ1-2; possibly TRBD1 for D (6 bases). Germline values: CDR1 MGHDK, CDR2 SYGVNS. V lost 6 bases to trimming and J lost 7 bases, with 18 bases between them. The CDR3 runs to 14 residues. This CDR3 reads CASSAPTDSSGYTF. DNA for the CDR3: TGTGCCAGCAGCGCTCCTACGGACAGCTCTGGCTACACCTTC.

The gene calls are TRBV7-8 and TRBJ1-3, with 10 bases that match TRBD1. This CDR3 region has 15 residues. Germline values: CDR1 SGHVS, CDR2 FQNEAQ. V trimming: 5 bases; J trimming: 2 bases; junction bases outside the gene matches: 3. The CDR3 DNA sequence: TGTGCCAGCAGCACCGGGACAGGGGCTGGAAACACCATATATTTT. It encodes CASSTGTGAGNTIYF. The whole variable domain, filled in from reference TRBV7-8 and TRBJ1-3, reads GAGVSQSPRYKVAKRGQDVALRCDPISGHVSLFWYQQALGQGPEFLTYFQNEAQLDKSGLPSDRFFAERPEGSVSTLKIQRTQQEDSAVYLCASSTGTGAGNTIYFGEGSWLTVV.

This clone was found once. As DNA, the CDR3 is TGTGCCATCAGTGGAAACAGGGGAGAGACCGGGGAGCTGTTTTTT. Residues: CAISGNRGETGELFF. The V and J genes are TRBV10-3 and TRBJ2-2, with 7 nucleotides matching TRBD1. Germline V lookup: CDR1 ENHRY, CDR2 SYGVKD. The V segment lost 4 bases and the J segment 5 bases; nucleotides outside the gene matches: 7. CDR3 length equals 15 residues.

J is TRBJ1-3 and V is TRBV30; D not certain. The V and J ends lost 2 bases and 0 bases respectively, with 5 bases between them. This CDR3 is 13 amino acids long. Looked up from germline, CDR1 is GTSNPN and CDR2 is SVGIG (reference sequence). The DNA for the CDR3 is TGTGCCTGGAGTCTGGTCTCTGGAAACACCATATATTTT. This codes for CAWSLVSGNTIYF.

The chain joins TRBV6-1 to TRBJ2-1; 14 bases map to TRBD2. Trimming took 4 bases from V and 8 from J; bases not matched to a gene: 7. CDR3 length equals 16 residues. CDR1 is MNHNS and CDR2 is SASEGT in the germline V gene. CDR3 amino acids: CASSAGTSGSLYEQFF. CDR3 nucleotides: TGTGCCAGCAGTGCTGGGACTAGCGGGAGTCTGTATGAGCAGTTCTTC.

The chain carries TRBV6-1 and TRBJ2-3, with TRBD2 identical over 7 bases. The CDR3 has 14 residues. From germline, CDR1 is MNHNS and CDR2 SASEGT. V shed 6 bases, J shed 1 base, and the junction held 4 bases outside the gene matches. CDR3 sequence (DNA): TGTGCCAGCAGCGTAAGCGGGGGCACAGATACGCAGTATTTT. As protein: CASSVSGGTDTQYF.

A word on this clone: Distinct nucleotide sequences in the sample also encode this CDR3. The chain has TRBV30 and TRBJ2-5; the D is unclear. Germline assignment: CDR1 GTSNPN and CDR2 SVGIG (reference sequence). The V end was cut by 0 bases, the J end by 5 bases, with 10 bases between. The CDR3 covers 13 residues. This CDR3 reads CAWSVRFQETQYF. The CDR3 coding sequence is TGTGCCTGGAGTGTACGATTCCAGGAGACCCAGTACTTC.

The V and J genes are TRBV28 and TRBJ1-2, with D perhaps TRBD1 (5 bases). V was trimmed by 3 bases and J by 0 bases, leaving 8 bases between them. The germline gives CDR1 MDHEN, CDR2 SYDVKM. The CDR3 runs to 14 residues. For the CDR3, the DNA is TGTGCCAGCAGTTTGGGGGGGACTAACTATGGCTACACCTTC. It translates to CASSLGGTNYGYTF.

In the case of this clone: Other DNA sequences in this specimen translate into the identical CDR3. The chain couples TRBV2 to TRBJ2-7, with 9 bases lining up with TRBD1. Per germline, CDR1 SNHLY and CDR2 FYNNEI. Unmatched junction bases numbered 4, after V lost 4 bases and J lost 3 bases. This CDR3 has 14 residues. CDR3 sequence: CASSGPGQGYEQYF. The CDR3 DNA sequence: TGTGCCAGCAGTGGACCGGGACAGGGCTACGAGCAGTACTTC.

Only one count was recorded for this clone. This sequence joins TRBV28 and TRBJ2-4, with 11 bases that match TRBD1. Looked up from germline, CDR1 is MDHEN and CDR2 is SYDVKM. V dropped 1 base and J dropped 4; count of bases not matched to a gene: 3. This CDR3 has 16 amino acids. The CDR3 sequence: CASSLYGTGGKNIQYF. CDR3 nucleotides: TGTGCCAGCAGTTTATATGGGACAGGGGGAAAAAACATTCAGTACTTC.

The chain couples TRBV2 to TRBJ2-2; the match to TRBD1 covers 8 bases. Germline CDR1 reads SNHLY; CDR2 reads FYNNEI. CDR3 length: 15 amino acids. V trimming: 2 bases; J trimming: 4 bases; junction bases outside the gene matches: 3. The CDR3 is CASSENRGSTGELFF. CDR3 bases: TGTGCCAGCAGTGAAAACAGGGGGAGCACCGGGGAGCTGTTTTTT.

This clone was seen many times. V is TRBV7-6 and J is TRBJ1-3; D is possibly TRBD1 (6 bases). The ends were cut back, 0 bases at V and 2 bases at J, with 11 bases in the middle. Germline V gene sequence: CDR1 SGHVS, CDR2 FNYEAQ. This CDR3 contains 16 residues. The CDR3 reads CASSLAAGGAGNTIYF. The CDR3, as DNA: TGTGCCAGCAGCTTAGCCGCGGGGGGCGCTGGAAACACCATATATTTT.